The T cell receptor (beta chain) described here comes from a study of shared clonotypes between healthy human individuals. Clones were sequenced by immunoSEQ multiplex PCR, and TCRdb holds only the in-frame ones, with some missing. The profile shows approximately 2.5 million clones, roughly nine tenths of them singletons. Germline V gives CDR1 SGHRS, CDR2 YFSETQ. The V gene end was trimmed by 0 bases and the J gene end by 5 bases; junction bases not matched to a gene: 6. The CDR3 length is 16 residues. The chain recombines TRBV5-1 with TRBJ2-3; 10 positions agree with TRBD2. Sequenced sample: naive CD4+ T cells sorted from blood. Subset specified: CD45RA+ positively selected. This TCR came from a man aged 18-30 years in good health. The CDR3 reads CASSLAAGGRGDTQYF. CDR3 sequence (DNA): TGCGCCAGCAGCTTGGCAGCGGGAGGGCGGGGAGATACGCAGTATTTT.